This TCR beta chain originates from a study of cytomegalovirus exposure and HLA in healthy donors. About the study: The early release's HLA-typed donors yielded 65 million to 85 million unique TCRs.

Amplification used 60 Vbeta primers and 13 Jbeta primers. Some clones are missing from TCRdb's copy, which holds only in-frame ones; the method was immunoSEQ multiplex PCR. Of about 190,000 clones listed, 80% are singletons. The ends were cut back, 1 base at V and 5 bases at J, with 8 bases in the middle. CDR1 and CDR2 (germline): GTSNPN, SVGIG (reference sequence). The CDR3 is 12 amino acids. The chain combines TRBV30 with TRBJ1-2, with D possibly matching TRBD1 (5 bases). The receptor's source is a man aged 35 to 55 in good health and CMV-seropositive. Sequencing input: PBMCs. CDR3 amino acids: CAWSEGLYGYTF. CDR3 coding DNA: TGTGCCTGGAGTGAGGGGTTATATGGCTACACCTTC. Full variable domain (remainder filled in from reference TRBV30 and TRBJ1-2): SQTIHQWPATLVQPVGSPLSLECTVEGTSNPNLYWYRQAAGRGLQLLFYSVGIGQISSEVPQNLSASRPQDRQFILSSKKLLLSDSGFYLCAWSEGLYGYTFGSGTRLTVV.